Listed here are 19 T cell receptor beta chains from one sample, sequenced in a study of control samples from healthy donors and cancer patients. The repertoire was sequenced with immunoSEQ multiplex PCR; TCRdb's copy has only in-frame clones and lacks some. The sample includes approximately 72,000 clones, about 88% seen only once; the top ten take more than 7%. Sequencing was done on a sample of blood. The receptors stem from a man aged 50-59 years in good health.

The V call is TRBV5-1, the J call TRBJ1-1; no reliable D call. Trimming pared 4 bases from V and 1 base from J, leaving 17 bases between. Germline V gives CDR1 SGHRS, CDR2 YFSETQ. The CDR3 is 16 amino acids. The chain's CDR3 is CASSPGNEGSNTEAFF. The CDR3 DNA is TGCGCCAGCAGCCCAGGCAACGAGGGATCGAACACTGAAGCTTTCTTT.

V gene TRBV4-2 combines with J gene TRBJ1-3; D unresolved. This CDR3 has 14 residues. CDR1 and CDR2 from the germline V gene are LGHNA and YNFKEQ. V lost 2 bases and J lost 3, with 8 bases in between. The CDR3: CASSQIPNGNTIYF. The DNA of the CDR3 is TGTGCCAGCAGCCAAATTCCGAATGGAAACACCATATATTTT.

This sequence joins TRBV24-1 and TRBJ2-7, with 10 positions matching TRBD1. The germline gives CDR1 KGHDR, CDR2 SFDVKD. V dropped 7 bases and J dropped 1; count of bases not matched to a gene: 9. CDR3 length: 16 amino acids. This CDR3 is CATSGRAGQGSYEQYF. The DNA for the CDR3 is TGTGCCACCAGCGGTCGTGCGGGACAGGGGTCCTACGAGCAGTACTTC.

V gene TRBV15 combines with J gene TRBJ1-5, with D hard to call. Trimming took off 5 bases at V and 4 bases at J, with 9 bases between the two ends. The CDR3 totals 13 residues. The germline V gene encodes CDR1 LNHNV and CDR2 YYDKDF (reference sequence). The CDR3 region has the DNA TGTGCCACCAGCCCCCGCAGGAATCAGCCCCAGCATTTT. Protein product: CATSPRRNQPQHF.

This chain's CDR3 is CASSPRGGATSSGNTIYF. The DNA for the CDR3 is TGTGCCAGCAGCCCCCGGGGGGGGGCCACAAGCTCTGGAAACACCATATATTTT. The chain recombines TRBV9 with TRBJ1-3, with D perhaps matching TRBD1 (6 bases). Germline V gene data show CDR1 as SGDLS and CDR2 as YYNGEE. The CDR3 is 18 amino acids. The V end lost 4 bases, the J end lost 0 bases, and 20 bases lay between the germline ends.

The chain has TRBV18 and TRBJ1-1; a possible D gene is TRBD1 (6 bases). Trimming took 5 bases from V and 5 from J, leaving 9 bases between them. The CDR3 is made up of 12 amino acids. Germline V lookup: CDR1 KGHSH, CDR2 LQKENI. The DNA of the CDR3 is TGTGCCAGCTCAACAGGGTTTACTGAAGCTTTCTTT. Its translation: CASSTGFTEAFF.

V and J are TRBV30 and TRBJ2-2; TRBD1 agrees at 8 bases. This CDR3 has 14 residues. The trim removed 1 base at V and 6 bases at J, leaving 4 bases unmatched. The germline gives CDR1 GTSNPN, CDR2 SVGIG (reference sequence). CDR3 region: CAWSGTGFAGELFF. The CDR3 DNA reads TGTGCCTGGAGTGGGACAGGGTTTGCCGGGGAGCTGTTTTTT.

The J gene is TRBJ1-1, the V gene TRBV7-2; D gene uncertain. The CDR3 has 14 amino acids. Trimming removed 1 base at V and 3 bases at J, with 9 bases between. Germline loops: CDR1 SGHTA, CDR2 FQGNSA. The CDR3 sequence is CASSLELKYTEAFF. The CDR3 DNA reads TGTGCCAGCAGCTTAGAGCTGAAATACACTGAAGCTTTCTTT.

The J gene is TRBJ2-2, the V gene TRBV3-1 (or the pseudogene TRBV3-2); 11 bases map to TRBD2. Germline CDR1 LGHDT, CDR2 YNNKEL (reference sequence). Trimming removed 5 bases from V and 0 bases from J; junction bases left unmatched: 2. There are 16 residues in the CDR3. Here the CDR3 DNA reads TGTGCCAGCAGCACTAGCGGGGGTGCGAACACCGGGGAGCTGTTTTTT. Its protein is CASSTSGGANTGELFF.

V usage is TRBV27 and J usage is TRBJ2-6; a possible D gene is TRBD1 (5 bases). V lost 5 bases and J 0 bases, leaving 23 bases between the germline ends. Germline V gives CDR1 MNHEY, CDR2 SMNVEV (reference sequence). The CDR3 runs to 20 residues. The CDR3 DNA is TGTGCCAGCAGTCCTATTCGCGCCTGGCAGGGCAGCTCTGGGGCCAACGTCCTGACTTTC. Its translation: CASSPIRAWQGSSGANVLTF.

The V gene is TRBV9, the J gene TRBJ1-2, with D possibly TRBD1 on 5 matching bases. The CDR3 is 14 residues long. Trimming left V 0 bases short and J 1 base short, with 7 bases between. Germline CDR1 SGDLS, CDR2 YYNGEE. Here the CDR3 DNA reads TGTGCCAGCAGCGTAGGTCAGGGTAACTATGGCTACACCTTC. Translation: CASSVGQGNYGYTF.

This chain links TRBV27 with TRBJ2-7, with a weak D call TRBD1 (6 bases). CDR3 size: 16 residues. The germline V gene encodes CDR1 MNHEY and CDR2 SMNVEV (reference sequence). Trimming cost V 0 bases and J 5 bases, with 17 bases left between them. The CDR3 nucleotides are TGTGCCAGCAGTTTATCTTCTGCAGGGGATCCCCACGAGCAGTACTTC. It encodes CASSLSSAGDPHEQYF.

V is TRBV30 and J is TRBJ2-2; 8 positions match TRBD1. The germline CDR1 and CDR2 sequences are GTSNPN and SVGIG (reference sequence). The CDR3 is made up of 14 amino acids. The CDR3 DNA reads TGTGCTCGAACGACAGGGGTCGGGACCGGGGAGCTGTTTTTT. Amino acids: CARTTGVGTGELFF.

The rearrangement uses TRBV6-5 and TRBJ1-2; D is perhaps TRBD1 (6 bases). Germline V CDR1 and CDR2: MNHEY, SVGAGI. The ends were cut back, 6 bases at V and 0 bases at J, with 11 bases in the middle. The CDR3 sequence is 14 residues long. The CDR3 DNA reads TGTGCCAGCAGCCGGGACACGACTAACTATGGCTACACCTTC. This codes for CASSRDTTNYGYTF.

The chain recombines TRBV6-6 with TRBJ2-7, with D possibly TRBD1 on 6 matching bases. The CDR3 has 14 amino acids. The germline V gene has CDR1 MNHNY and CDR2 SVGAGI (reference sequence). Deletions cut 5 bases from V and 5 bases from J, with 16 bases between. The CDR3 DNA reads as TGTGCCAGCAGTACAGGGCGATTACCGCACGAGCAGTACTTC. It specifies CASSTGRLPHEQYF.

A word on this clone: The same CDR3 arises from other DNA sequences in this sample as well. This CDR3 reads CASSWAAYGYTF. In DNA form, the CDR3 reads TGTGCCAGCAGTTGGGCAGCCTATGGCTACACCTTC. The chain couples TRBV6-2 or TRBV6-3 to TRBJ1-2; D is uncertain. This CDR3 has 12 residues. With 4 bases removed from V and 4 bases from J, the gap between germline ends came to 7 bases. CDR1 and CDR2 from the germline V gene are MNHEY and SVGEGT.

V gene TRBV3-1 (or the pseudogene TRBV3-2) combines with J gene TRBJ1-2; TRBD1 is a possible D gene (6 bases). The CDR3 extends over 15 amino acids. Germline-derived CDR1 and CDR2 are LGHDT and YNNKEL (reference sequence). V lost 5 bases and J lost 6, with 19 bases in between. CDR3 nucleotide sequence: TGTGCCAGCAGCTTTTTGGCCGGAGGGGACAATGGCTACACCTTC. Translation gives CASSFLAGGDNGYTF.

V is TRBV5-6 and J is TRBJ1-1; D not certain. This CDR3 has 14 residues. Germline V CDR1 and CDR2: SGHDT, YYEEEE. The V end lost 1 base, the J end lost 0 bases, and 7 bases lay between the germline ends. The CDR3 reads CASSLTEMNTEAFF. CDR3 nucleotides: TGTGCCAGCAGCTTGACAGAAATGAACACTGAAGCTTTCTTT.

This rearrangement joins TRBV5-1 to TRBJ1-2; D remains unclear. Germline CDR1 reads SGHRS; CDR2 reads YFSETQ. The CDR3 consists of 13 residues. Trimming removed 0 bases from V and 4 bases from J, with 7 bases in between. CDR3 in amino acids: CASSLGTAYGYTF. The CDR3, as DNA: TGCGCCAGCAGCTTGGGGACTGCCTATGGCTACACCTTC.